This T cell receptor (beta chain) was profiled in a study of radiotherapy plus CTLA-4 blockade in lung cancer. V was clipped by 6 bases and J by 3 bases, with 18 bases between them. Germline CDR1 reads SNHLY; CDR2 reads FYNNEI. There are 16 residues in the CDR3. Method: immunoSEQ multiplex PCR; TCRdb's copy keeps in-frame clones and lacks some. The sample consists of some 51,000 clones, around 79% of them appearing once. This clone was picked up a small number of times. Chemo-refractory metastatic non-small-cell lung cancer patients underwent focal radiation alongside CTLA-4 blockade with ipilimumab. The specimen was peripheral blood, collected from a patient treated with radiotherapy plus ipilimumab. This clonotype originated in a human donor with non-small cell lung cancer who had a complete response to radiotherapy plus ipilimumab. The chain is built from TRBV2 and TRBJ2-1; maybe TRBD2 (6 bases). CDR3 bases: TGTGCCAGCAGGGAAAAACTAGCAACGGTCTACAATGAGCAGTTCTTC. It translates to CASREKLATVYNEQFF.